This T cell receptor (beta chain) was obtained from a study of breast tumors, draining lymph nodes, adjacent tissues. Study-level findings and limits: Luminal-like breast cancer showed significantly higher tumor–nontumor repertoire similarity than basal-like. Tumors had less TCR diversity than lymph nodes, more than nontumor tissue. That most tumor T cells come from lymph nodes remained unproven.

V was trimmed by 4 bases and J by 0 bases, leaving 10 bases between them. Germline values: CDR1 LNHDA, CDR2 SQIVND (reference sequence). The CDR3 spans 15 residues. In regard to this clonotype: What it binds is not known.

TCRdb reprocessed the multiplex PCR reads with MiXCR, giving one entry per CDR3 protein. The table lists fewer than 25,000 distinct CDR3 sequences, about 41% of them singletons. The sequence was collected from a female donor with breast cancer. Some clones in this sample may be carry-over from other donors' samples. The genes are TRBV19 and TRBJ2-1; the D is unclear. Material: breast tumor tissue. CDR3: CASSTPYYSYNEQFF. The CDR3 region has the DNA TGTGCCAGTAGTACCCCGTACTACTCCTACAATGAGCAGTTCTTC.